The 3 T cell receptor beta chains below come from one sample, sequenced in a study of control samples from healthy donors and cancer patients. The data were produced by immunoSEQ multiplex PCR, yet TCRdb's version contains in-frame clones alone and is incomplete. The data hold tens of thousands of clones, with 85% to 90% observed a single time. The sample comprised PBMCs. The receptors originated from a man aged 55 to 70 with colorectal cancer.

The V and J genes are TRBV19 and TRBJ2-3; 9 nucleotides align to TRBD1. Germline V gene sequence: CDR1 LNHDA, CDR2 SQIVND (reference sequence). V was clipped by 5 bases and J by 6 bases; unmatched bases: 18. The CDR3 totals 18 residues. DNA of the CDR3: TGTGCCAGTAGTTCCTCATCAAGGTGGACAGGGGCGAAGGATACGCAGTATTTT. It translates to CASSSSSRWTGAKDTQYF.

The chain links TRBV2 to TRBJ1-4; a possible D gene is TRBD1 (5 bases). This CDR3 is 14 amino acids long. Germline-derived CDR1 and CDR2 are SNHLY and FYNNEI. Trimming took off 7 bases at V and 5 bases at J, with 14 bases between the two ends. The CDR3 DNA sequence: TGTGCCAGCACAGGTCGGGGGAAAAATGAAAAACTGTTTTTT. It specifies CASTGRGKNEKLFF.

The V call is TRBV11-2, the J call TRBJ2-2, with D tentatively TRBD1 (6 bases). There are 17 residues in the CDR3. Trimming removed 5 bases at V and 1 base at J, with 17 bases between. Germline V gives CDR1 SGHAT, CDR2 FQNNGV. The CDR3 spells CASSLRGGNRNTGELFF. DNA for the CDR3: TGTGCCAGCAGCCTCAGGGGTGGCAATAGGAACACCGGGGAGCTGTTTTTT.